There are many counts of the clone carrying this TCR beta chain. Its antigen is unidentified. cDNA molecules, individually, were tagged with unique molecular identifiers. TCRdb itself ran the 5' RACE reads through MiXCR, one entry per CDR3 protein. The sample contains around 33,000 distinct CDR3 sequences, 6% to 8.5% of which appear only once. CDR1 is SQVTM, CDR2 ANQGSEA, per germline. With 4 bases removed from V and 6 bases from J, the gap between germline ends came to 7 bases. The CDR3 has 11 residues. This entry comes from a study of early T cells in non-severe SARS-CoV-2 infection. Study background: Sequencing input comprised bulk RNA from unsorted whole blood; chain pairing was not available. Study results and limitations: Clonotype matching in VDJdb favored anti-spike CD8 responses and did not capture private and CD4 specificities.

The chain carries TRBV29-1 and TRBJ2-1; no clear D. Specimen: whole blood. The clonotype was recovered from an adult who was a healthcare worker with PCR-confirmed SARS-CoV-2 infection or an uninfected control (not recorded which). Here the CDR3 DNA reads TGCAGCGTTGCCCCTAGCAATGAGCAGTTCTTC. It codes for CSVAPSNEQFF.